The 22 T cell receptor beta chains presented below share a single source sample, sequenced in a study of T cell responses to AZD1222 COVID-19 vaccine. Profiling relied on immunoSEQ multiplex PCR, and the TCRdb table lists in-frame clones only, not all of them. The table records about 120,000 clones, 80% to 95% of them present only once. The material sequenced was peripheral blood, taken 28 days after the second dose of the MenACWY control vaccine. The receptors were gathered from an adult who received the MenACWY meningococcal vaccine as a control.

The sample holds one count of this clone. The same CDR3 can be traced to other DNA sequences in this sample. V usage is TRBV6-5 and J usage is TRBJ1-5, with no clear D. The germline V gene has CDR1 MNHEY and CDR2 SVGAGI. V was trimmed by 2 bases and J by 6 bases, leaving 8 bases between them. The CDR3 has 13 amino acids. CDR3 in amino acids: CASSYREGQPQHF. In DNA, the CDR3 is TGTGCCAGCAGTTACCGGGAGGGTCAGCCCCAGCATTTT.

V gene TRBV9 combines with J gene TRBJ2-2; 8 nucleotides agree with TRBD1. Per the germline V gene, CDR1 is SGDLS and CDR2 is YYNGEE. J was trimmed by 6 bases and V by 4 bases; bases with no gene match: 2. The CDR3 contains 13 residues. The CDR3 sequence is CASSSDRAGELFF. The CDR3 DNA is TGTGCCAGCAGCTCGGACAGGGCCGGGGAGCTGTTTTTT.

The chain uses TRBV6-5 and TRBJ1-2; no firm D call. Germline loops: CDR1 MNHEY, CDR2 SVGAGI. The CDR3 length is 12 residues. V was clipped by 4 bases and J by 8 bases, with 11 bases between them. The CDR3 protein is CASSFQAGGYTF. The CDR3 nucleotides read TGTGCCAGCAGTTTTCAGGCCGGGGGCTACACCTTC.

The V and J genes are TRBV19 and TRBJ1-2; no firm D call. Germline V gene sequence: CDR1 LNHDA, CDR2 SQIVND (reference sequence). V was pared by 1 base and J by 8 bases, with 29 bases between. The CDR3 runs to 19 residues. The CDR3 protein is CASSIVLISQRIVVDGYTF. CDR3 DNA sequence: TGTGCCAGTAGTATAGTACTGATTTCCCAAAGGATTGTGGTTGACGGCTACACCTTC.

The chain recombines TRBV7-9 with TRBJ1-1; no clear D. This CDR3 region has 15 residues. Per the germline V gene, CDR1 is SEHNR and CDR2 is FQNEAQ (reference sequence). Trimming removed 1 base at V and 1 base at J, with 10 bases between. CDR3 nucleotide sequence: TGTGCCAGCAGCTTAGGGTTTCAGTCGAACACTGAAGCTTTCTTT. It is translated as CASSLGFQSNTEAFF.

The chain links TRBV6-2 or TRBV6-3 to TRBJ1-4; 9 bases line up with TRBD1. CDR1 and CDR2 from the germline V gene are MNHEY and SVGEGT. The CDR3 sequence is 16 residues long. Losses at the gene ends were 6 bases for V and 8 bases for J; bases not matched to a gene: 13. CDR3 sequence: CASSTQRGTGNEKLFF. CDR3 DNA: TGTGCCAGCAGCACTCAACGGGGGACAGGGAACGAAAAACTGTTTTTT.

V and J are TRBV27 and TRBJ2-7; TRBD2 matches 11 bases. The J segment lost 6 bases and the V segment lost 5 bases, leaving 6 bases of the junction unmatched. The CDR3 extends over 14 amino acids. From germline, CDR1 is MNHEY and CDR2 SMNVEV (reference sequence). CDR3 coding DNA: TGTGCCAGCAGTCGACTAGCGGGAAAGAGCGAGCAGTACTTC. It is translated as CASSRLAGKSEQYF.

This chain uses TRBV2 with TRBJ2-4, with 9 positions matching TRBD2. Looked up from germline, CDR1 is SNHLY and CDR2 is FYNNEI. The V segment lost 6 bases and the J segment 8 bases; nucleotides outside the gene matches: 11. The CDR3 runs 15 residues. The CDR3 DNA reads TGTGCCAGCAGGGTCAGGGGACTAGCTGGGGACATTCAGTACTTC. As protein: CASRVRGLAGDIQYF.

V and J are TRBV5-4 and TRBJ2-1; TRBD1 matches at 9 bases. This CDR3 region has 15 residues. Per germline, CDR1 SGHNT and CDR2 YYREEE (reference sequence). With V trimmed by 2 bases and J by 2 bases, 2 bases remained unmatched. CDR3 sequence: CASSFRQGAYNEQFF. For the CDR3, the DNA is TGTGCCAGCAGCTTCCGACAGGGGGCCTACAATGAGCAGTTCTTC.

The genes are TRBV7-6 and TRBJ2-2; D is possibly TRBD1 or TRBD2 (5 bases each). This CDR3 is 18 amino acids long. Germline V gene data show CDR1 as SGHVS and CDR2 as FNYEAQ. Trimming took 2 bases from V and 2 from J, leaving 18 bases between them. The CDR3 sequence: CASSLPGQNAENTGELFF. The CDR3 nucleotides are TGTGCCAGCAGCTTACCGGGGCAAAACGCTGAAAACACCGGGGAGCTGTTTTTT.

The chain recombines TRBV28 with TRBJ2-3, with D tentatively TRBD2 (5 bases). Looked up from germline, CDR1 is MDHEN and CDR2 is SYDVKM. Trimming took 3 bases from V and 4 from J, leaving 14 bases between them. The CDR3 spans 15 residues. CDR3 in amino acids: CASSLNRGRADTQYF. Here the CDR3 DNA reads TGTGCCAGCAGTTTGAATCGGGGAAGGGCAGATACGCAGTATTTT.

CDR3 region: CASSLEQTPLHF. CDR3 DNA: TGTGCCAGCAGCTTAGAACAGACACCCCTCCACTTT. The chain has TRBV7-9 and TRBJ1-6; D is ambiguous. Looked up from germline, CDR1 is SEHNR and CDR2 is FQNEAQ (reference sequence). V dropped 1 base and J dropped 11 bases, with 6 bases sitting between them. The CDR3 spans 12 residues.

There are a few counts of this clone. The chain joins TRBV6-2 or TRBV6-3 to TRBJ2-3; TRBD1 is a possible D gene (5 bases). V lost 0 bases to trimming and J lost 4 bases, with 8 bases between them. The length of the CDR3 is 14 residues. From germline, CDR1 is MNHEY and CDR2 SVGEGT. The CDR3 DNA follows: TGTGCCAGCAGTTACTCGCAGGGTCCAGATACGCAGTATTTT. This gives the protein CASSYSQGPDTQYF.

The chain combines TRBV5-8 with TRBJ2-3; 7 nucleotides match TRBD1. The CDR3 length is 15 residues. The junction had 5 bases not matched to a gene; V was cut back by 4 bases and J by 0 bases. CDR1 is SGHTS, CDR2 YDEGEE, per germline. The CDR3 DNA sequence: TGTGCCAGCAGCCGGACAGGTCATAGCACAGATACGCAGTATTTT. It translates to CASSRTGHSTDTQYF. Based on the CDR3 plus reference TRBV5-8 and TRBJ2-3, the full variable domain is EAGVTQSPTHLIKTRGQQATLRCSPISGHTSVYWYQQALGLGLQFLLWYDEGEERNRGNFPPRFSGRQFPNYSSELNVNALELEDSALYLCASSRTGHSTDTQYFGPGTRLTVL.

The J gene is TRBJ2-1, the V gene TRBV14, with no clear D. CDR3 size: 17 residues. The germline gives CDR1 SGHDN, CDR2 FVKESK. With 0 bases removed from V and 6 bases from J, the gap between germline ends came to 18 bases. Here the CDR3 DNA reads TGTGCCAGCAGCCAAGAAGGAAGTCTAGATTCGCTCAATGAGCAGTTCTTC. Protein: CASSQEGSLDSLNEQFF.

The chain uses TRBV11-2 and TRBJ1-1; D perhaps matches TRBD1 (6 bases). The CDR3 sequence is 12 residues long. The V gene lost 6 bases and the J gene lost 5 bases, with 10 bases spanning the gap. Germline V gives CDR1 SGHAT, CDR2 FQNNGV. Written as DNA, the CDR3 is TGTGCCAGCAGTCTTACAGGGACTGAAGCTTTCTTT. Protein sequence: CASSLTGTEAFF.

The J gene is TRBJ2-2, the V gene TRBV5-6; no clear D gene. The V and J ends lost 4 bases and 2 bases respectively, with 6 bases between them. Germline lookup yields CDR1 SGHDT and CDR2 YYEEEE. The CDR3 totals 13 residues. The CDR3 is CASSARNTGELFF. In DNA form, the CDR3 reads TGTGCCAGCAGCGCTAGAAACACCGGGGAGCTGTTTTTT. Variable domain in full (rest from reference TRBV5-6 and TRBJ2-2): DAGVTQSPTHLIKTRGQQVTLRCSPKSGHDTVSWYQQALGQGPQFIFQYYEEEERQRGNFPDRFSGHQFPNYSSELNVNALLLGDSALYLCASSARNTGELFFGEGSRLTVL.

The chain carries TRBV6-4 and TRBJ1-1; maybe TRBD1 (5 bases). The CDR3 runs 13 residues. The germline CDR1 and CDR2 sequences are MRHNA and SNTAGT. The ends were cut back, 4 bases at V and 1 base at J, with 7 bases in the middle. The CDR3 nucleotides are TGTGCCAGCAGTGCCGGACAGAACACTGAAGCTTTCTTT. It encodes CASSAGQNTEAFF.

This chain joins TRBV19 and TRBJ2-1; D may be TRBD1 or TRBD2 (5 bases each). Germline CDR1 reads LNHDA; CDR2 reads SQIVND (reference sequence). Trimming removed 3 bases at V and 7 bases at J, with 13 bases between. CDR3 length: 14 residues. DNA of the CDR3: TGTGCCAGTAGTATTAGGGGACCTCCGAATGAGCAGTTCTTC. Protein product: CASSIRGPPNEQFF.

J is TRBJ2-3 and V is TRBV3-1 (or the pseudogene TRBV3-2); D not resolved. Trimming cost V 1 base and J 7 bases, with 9 bases left between them. CDR1 is LGHDT, CDR2 YNNKEL, per germline (reference sequence). The CDR3 is 13 amino acids. The DNA for the CDR3 is TGTGCCAGCAGCCAAGTTTCGTGGAATACGCAGTATTTT. This translates into CASSQVSWNTQYF.

The chain couples TRBV25-1 to TRBJ2-5; tentative D call: TRBD1 (5 bases). V was shortened by 4 bases and J by 4 bases, with 13 bases between the two germline ends. The CDR3 is 14 residues long. Germline values: CDR1 MGHDK, CDR2 SYGVNS. The CDR3 reads CASSAGQGGETQYF. The CDR3 DNA reads as TGTGCCAGCAGTGCTGGTCAGGGTGGAGAGACCCAGTACTTC. Full variable domain (missing parts from reference TRBV25-1 and TRBJ2-5): EADIYQTPRYLVIGTGKKITLECSQTMGHDKMYWYQQDPGMELHLIHYSYGVNSTEKGDLSSESTVSRIRTEHFPLTLESARPSHTSQYLCASSAGQGGETQYFGPGTRLLVL.

The V gene is TRBV28, the J gene TRBJ2-5; D may be TRBD2 (6 bases). CDR3 length: 14 residues. Trimming shortened V by 3 bases and J by 2 bases, and 10 bases separated the two germline ends. Germline V gene data show CDR1 as MDHEN and CDR2 as SYDVKM. The CDR3, as DNA: TGTGCCAGCAGTTTCGGGACTCCACAAGAGACCCAGTACTTC. Amino acid sequence: CASSFGTPQETQYF. Looking up the rest from reference TRBV28 and TRBJ2-5 gives the full variable domain: DVKVTQSSRYLVKRTGEKVFLECVQDMDHENMFWYRQDPGLGLRLIYFSYDVKMKEKGDIPEGYSVSREKKERFSLILESASTNQTSMYLCASSFGTPQETQYFGPGTRLLVL.